The rows below give T cell receptor beta chains drawn from one sample of a study of OX40 agonist ivuxolimab in advanced cancers. Sequenced by immunoSEQ multiplex PCR; TCRdb stores in-frame clones only, minus some. The data show over 14,000 clones, over 75% seen once. This material consisted of CD4+ or CD8+ T cells sorted from blood, taken in a trial of the OX40 agonist ivuxolimab. These TCRs come from an adult with an advanced solid tumor such as melanoma, head and neck, liver or kidney cancer. Each CDR3 is given with its conserved first and last residue. The D gene is left open where the match is weak. A row's size may be missing; if present it is once, few, many or a size class.

TRBV6-4,TRBD2,medium-sized,TRBJ2-1,CASSEVGGNNEQFF,TGTGCCAGCAGTGAAGTGGGGGGGAACAATGAGCAGTTCTTC
TRBV29-1,.,once,TRBJ2-5,CSVEGPQETQYF,TGCAGCGTTGAAGGGCCGCAAGAGACCCAGTACTTC
TRBV5-6,.,.,TRBJ1-2,CASSTQGFRGLDTF,TGTGCCAGCAGCACCCAGGGTTTTAGGGGACTCGACACCTTC
TRBV19,TRBD1,once,TRBJ1-5,CASSIWQGDQPQHF,TGTGCCAGTAGTATTTGGCAGGGGGACCAGCCCCAGCATTTT
TRBV11-2,.,.,TRBJ2-6,CASSQDGHSGANVLTF,TGCGCCAGCAGCCAAGATGGACACTCTGGGGCCAACGTCCTGACTTTC
TRBV5-5,TRBD2,.,TRBJ2-5,CASGTSGRVVGETQYF,TGTGCCAGCGGGACTAGCGGGAGGGTGGTTGGGGAGACCCAGTACTTC
TRBV5-4,.,.,TRBJ2-1,CASRADNEQFF,TGTGCCAGCAGGGCGGACAATGAGCAGTTCTTC
TRBV9,.,medium-sized,TRBJ1-1,CASTGPSGTEAFF,TGTGCCAGCACCGGTCCAAGCGGCACTGAAGCTTTCTTT
TRBV7-6,TRBD1,.,TRBJ2-7,CASSWGQGVWEQYF,TGTGCCAGCAGCTGGGGACAGGGGGTTTGGGAGCAGTACTTC
TRBV6-5,TRBD2,.,TRBJ2-4,CASRGLLAKDIQYF,TGTGCCAGCAGGGGACTACTAGCCAAAGACATTCAGTACTTC
TRBV19,.,.,TRBJ2-4,CASRSGSLAKNIQYF,TGTGCCAGTAGAAGCGGATCCCTAGCCAAAAACATTCAGTACTTC
TRBV13,.,.,TRBJ2-7,CASSWGSYEQYF,TGTGCCAGCAGCTGGGGCTCCTACGAGCAGTACTTC
TRBV6-4,.,large,TRBJ2-2,CASSEGHTGELFF,TGTGCCAGCAGTGAGGGACACACCGGGGAGCTGTTTTTT
TRBV18,.,.,TRBJ2-7,CASSPYASMLPDYEQYF,TGTGCCAGCTCACCGTACGCCTCTATGTTACCCGACTACGAGCAGTACTTC
TRBV28,.,.,TRBJ1-2,CASSPLGANYGYTF,TGTGCCAGCAGTCCCTTAGGGGCTAACTATGGCTACACCTTC
TRBV4-2,.,.,TRBJ1-4,CAAIIEGKLFF,TGTGCCGCCATTATAGAAGGAAAACTGTTTTTT
TRBV6-1,.,.,TRBJ1-5,CASRMTGDSNQPQHF,TGTGCCAGCAGGATGACAGGCGATAGCAATCAGCCCCAGCATTTT
TRBV28,.,.,TRBJ1-2,CASSSAGYTF,TGTGCCAGTTCCTCCGCGGGCTACACCTTC
TRBV6-4,.,.,TRBJ2-1,CASSDSVMGGHHEQFF,TGTGCCAGCAGTGACTCGGTAATGGGGGGTCACCATGAGCAGTTCTTC
TRBV27,TRBD2,.,TRBJ2-2,CASSIVRTSGPLNTGELFF,TGTGCCAGCAGTATAGTAAGGACTAGCGGACCTCTAAACACCGGGGAGCTGTTTTTT
TRBV7-1,.,.,TRBJ1-2,CASSSHNEGKTYGYTF,TGTGCCAGCAGCTCACACAACGAGGGAAAGACCTATGGCTACACCTTC
TRBV6-6,.,.,TRBJ1-4,CASSPWADEKLFF,TGTGCCAGCAGTCCCTGGGCAGATGAAAAACTGTTTTTT
TRBV29-1,TRBD1,.,TRBJ1-4,CSVQRTGERDEKLFF,TGCAGCGTTCAAAGGACAGGGGAACGCGATGAAAAACTGTTTTTT
TRBV4-3,TRBD2,.,TRBJ2-1,CASSQGPGTSSNEQFF,TGCGCCAGCAGCCAAGGCCCCGGGACTAGCTCCAATGAGCAGTTCTTC
TRBV4-2,TRBD2,.,TRBJ2-7,CASSLSTSGRDEQYF,TGTGCCAGCAGCCTATCGACTAGCGGGAGGGACGAGCAGTACTTC
TRBV15,.,.,TRBJ2-3,CATSRERSATSTDTQYF,TGTGCCACCAGCAGAGAGAGATCGGCTACTAGCACAGATACGCAGTATTTT
TRBV10-3,.,once,TRBJ2-7,CAISSGYSSYEQYF,TGTGCCATCAGTTCGGGCTATAGCTCCTACGAGCAGTACTTC
TRBV9,TRBD2,.,TRBJ2-7,CASSPRLAGVPEQYF,TGTGCCAGCAGCCCGCGACTAGCGGGAGTCCCCGAGCAGTACTTC
TRBV7-8,TRBD2,.,TRBJ2-1,CASSLRLAGTLYNEQFF,TGTGCCAGCAGCTTACGGCTAGCGGGAACTCTATACAATGAGCAGTTCTTC
TRBV4-2,TRBD2,.,TRBJ2-1,CASSQEPIWEGPYNEQFF,TGTGCCAGCAGCCAAGAGCCCATTTGGGAGGGCCCCTACAATGAGCAGTTCTTC
TRBV27,.,.,TRBJ2-3,CASSLSITDTQYF,TGTGCCAGCAGTTTATCGATTACCGATACGCAGTATTTT
TRBV28,.,.,TRBJ1-2,CASSLVHREGYTF,TGTGCCAGCAGCTTGGTCCACAGGGAGGGCTACACCTTC
TRBV19,.,few,TRBJ2-7,CASSIGTSGYYEQYF,TGTGCCAGTAGTATAGGAACTAGTGGGTACTACGAGCAGTACTTC
TRBV9,.,.,TRBJ2-1,CASSVWLAYNEQFF,TGTGCCAGCAGCGTATGGCTAGCGTACAATGAGCAGTTCTTC
TRBV9,TRBD1,medium-sized,TRBJ2-3,CASSVVPMTGGITDTQYF,TGTGCCAGCAGCGTAGTCCCTATGACAGGGGGGATTACAGATACGCAGTATTTT
TRBV9,.,.,TRBJ2-2,CASSIRSPGLNTGELFF,TGTGCCAGCAGCATCAGAAGTCCGGGGCTGAACACCGGGGAGCTGTTTTTT
TRBV28,TRBD2,once,TRBJ2-3,CASSFPAGGRTDTQYF,TGTGCCAGCAGTTTTCCGGCGGGAGGGCGCACAGATACGCAGTATTTT
TRBV19,TRBD2,.,TRBJ2-7,CASSLGLVYEQYF,TGTGCCAGTAGTTTGGGACTAGTCTACGAGCAGTACTTC
TRBV15,.,.,TRBJ2-7,CATSRDLGVRHEQYF,TGTGCCACCAGCAGAGATCTGGGGGTGAGGCACGAGCAGTACTTC
TRBV7-8,.,.,TRBJ2-1,CASSLVGAYNEQFF,TGTGCCAGCAGCTTAGTCGGCGCATACAATGAGCAGTTCTTC
TRBV10-3,.,medium-sized,TRBJ1-1,CAIRGGNTEAFF,TGTGCCATCAGAGGAGGGAACACTGAAGCTTTCTTT
TRBV4-1,TRBD1,once,TRBJ2-7,CASSPGQGFVYEQYF,TGCGCCAGCAGCCCGGGACAGGGTTTTGTCTACGAGCAGTACTTC
TRBV7-3,.,once,TRBJ2-5,CASSLYRGGQETQYF,TGTGCCAGCAGCTTGTACAGGGGAGGTCAAGAGACCCAGTACTTC
TRBV4-3,TRBD1,.,TRBJ2-1,CASSQDLTGTSSYNEQFF,TGCGCCAGCAGCCAAGATCTGACAGGGACCAGCTCCTACAATGAGCAGTTCTTC
TRBV11-2,.,once,TRBJ2-5,CASSLVGSGGETQYF,TGTGCCAGCAGCTTAGTCGGCTCCGGGGGAGAGACCCAGTACTTC
TRBV27,.,.,TRBJ2-7,CASSPLGAVYEQYF,TGTGCCAGCAGTCCTTTGGGGGCAGTTTACGAGCAGTACTTC